This T cell receptor (beta chain) was obtained from a study of blood T cells in healthy people across ages. Study results and caveats: Underestimates were what the diversity estimates from one million T cells were considered to be. No one knew whether donors had CMV, which possibly confounded expanded clonotype changes.

For the second PCR, which ran for 7 to 11 cycles, a sample-barcoded 5' primer and a J-beta primer mix were used. Via MiXCR, TCRdb re-called the 5' RACE reads, giving one row per CDR3 protein. The sample carries hundreds of thousands of distinct CDR3 sequences, more than 45% recorded once. The donors, healthy Caucasians from Russia, were aged roughly 6 to 100. The amount of total RNA extracted per sample was at least 5.5 micrograms. With respect to this clonotype: Its antigen remains unidentified.

After removal of 2 bases from V and 2 bases from J, the junction contained 5 bases not matched to a gene. From germline, CDR1 is MNHEY and CDR2 SVGAGI. The CDR3 extends over 16 amino acids. The sequence came from a man aged 25-45 years in good health. The sequenced material came from blood. The chain is built from TRBV6-5 and TRBJ2-7, with 11 bases matching TRBD2. This chain's CDR3 is CASSYAVAGGTYEQYF. DNA for the CDR3: TGTGCCAGCAGTTACGCCGTAGCGGGAGGGACCTACGAGCAGTACTTC.